Shown below are 20 T cell receptor beta chains from a single sample sequenced in a study of blood T cell repertoires in COVID-19. This table comes from immunoSEQ multiplex PCR, and its TCRdb copy is limited to in-frame clones, with some not included. Of about 95,000 clones listed, about nine tenths are singletons. The source material was peripheral blood. The receptors were gathered from an older woman with acute or convalescent COVID-19.

V and J are TRBV6-1 and TRBJ2-5; perhaps TRBD1 as D (5 bases). Trimming took off 1 base at V and 7 bases at J, with 16 bases between the two ends. Per germline, CDR1 MNHNS and CDR2 SASEGT. The CDR3 is made up of 15 amino acids. The DNA of the CDR3 is TGTGCCAGCAGTGAAGGGGGCAGTAACACGGGGACCCAGTACTTC. It translates to CASSEGGSNTGTQYF.

This sequence joins TRBV2 and TRBJ1-4, with TRBD1 matching over 7 bases. The length of the CDR3 is 15 residues. After removal of 6 bases from V and 10 bases from J, the junction contained 14 bases not matched to a gene. Germline V gene data show CDR1 as SNHLY and CDR2 as FYNNEI. The CDR3 loop reads CASSPQDRVKAKLFF. CDR3 nucleotides: TGTGCCAGCAGCCCCCAAGACAGGGTAAAGGCAAAACTGTTTTTT.

The gene calls are TRBV21-1 and TRBJ2-5; TRBD2, the D gene given by the table, was not confirmed from the DNA. TRBV21-1 has pseudogene status. This CDR3 has 16 residues. The CDR3 DNA reads TGTGCCAGCAGCTCCACGGGTCTAGCGGGGGGCGAGACCCAGTACTTC. Translated: CASSSTGLAGGETQYF.

This rearrangement joins TRBV28 to TRBJ2-7; TRBD2 is a possible D gene (6 bases). This CDR3 is 13 amino acids long. The V end lost 3 bases, the J end lost 3 bases, and 9 bases lay between the germline ends. CDR1 is MDHEN and CDR2 is SYDVKM in the germline V gene. CDR3 sequence reads: CASSFRGNYEQYF. CDR3 DNA: TGTGCCAGCAGTTTCCGCGGGAACTACGAGCAGTACTTC.

The chain couples TRBV4-2 to TRBJ2-7, with 11 bases that match TRBD2. The germline CDR1 and CDR2 sequences are LGHNA and YNFKEQ. The trim removed 1 base at V and 5 bases at J, leaving 10 bases unmatched. This CDR3 region has 17 residues. The CDR3, as DNA: TGTGCCAGCAGCCAAGCCACCAGAACTAGCGGGAGAGACGAGCAGTACTTC. It specifies CASSQATRTSGRDEQYF.

The CDR3 DNA reads as TGTGCCAGCAGCCAAGTCGGGGGGACTGGAAACACCATATATTTT. It translates to CASSQVGGTGNTIYF. The chain has TRBV3-1 (or the pseudogene TRBV3-2) and TRBJ1-3; possibly TRBD1 for D (5 bases). The CDR3 length is 15 residues. The V end was cut by 1 base, the J end by 2 bases, with 9 bases between. CDR1 is LGHDT and CDR2 is YNNKEL in the germline V gene (reference sequence).

This rearrangement joins TRBV28 to TRBJ1-5, with D maybe TRBD1 (5 bases). Trimming stripped 3 bases from V and 2 bases from J, with 11 bases between. This CDR3 is 15 amino acids long. CDR1 MDHEN and CDR2 SYDVKM come from the germline V gene. The CDR3 DNA follows: TGTGCCAGCAGTTTGAGCGGGACGGGCAATCAGCCCCAGCATTTT. Encoded protein: CASSLSGTGNQPQHF.

The CDR3 bases are TGTGCCAGTAGTATAGCCCCTCCTCCGGGAGGCTACGAGCAGTACTTC. Translated: CASSIAPPPGGYEQYF. The chain recombines TRBV19 with TRBJ2-7; 7 bases are a match to TRBD2. Germline loops: CDR1 LNHDA, CDR2 SQIVND (reference sequence). This CDR3 comprises 16 residues. J gave up 3 bases and V 1 base, and 9 bases lay outside the gene matches.

The chain joins TRBV2 to TRBJ1-1; 7 bases fit TRBD1. CDR1 and CDR2 (germline): SNHLY, FYNNEI. V was pared by 8 bases and J by 5 bases, with 2 bases of the junction left unmatched. There are 11 residues in the CDR3. DNA of the CDR3: TGTGCCAGCCCCAGGGGGACTGAAGCTTTCTTT. Encoded protein: CASPRGTEAFF.

The CDR3 is CSVQTSSYEQYV. Here the CDR3 DNA reads TGCAGCGTACAGACAAGCTCCTACGAGCAGTACGTC. The rearrangement joins TRBV29-1 to TRBJ2-7; no definite D call. The CDR3 runs to 12 residues. CDR1 and CDR2 (germline): SQVTM, ANQGSEA. Trimming took 6 bases from V and 0 from J, leaving 9 bases between them.

Here the CDR3 DNA reads TGCGCCAGCAGCGAGGGGGCGCGGGAGACCCAGTACTTC. Its translation is CASSEGARETQYF. V usage is TRBV5-1 and J usage is TRBJ2-5; the match to TRBD1 covers 7 bases. CDR3 length: 13 residues. The V gene end was trimmed by 4 bases and the J gene end by 5 bases; junction bases not matched to a gene: 5. Germline loops: CDR1 SGHRS, CDR2 YFSETQ. Full variable domain (outside the CDR3, taken from reference TRBV5-1 and TRBJ2-5): KAGVTQTPRYLIKTRGQQVTLSCSPISGHRSVSWYQQTPGQGLQFLFEYFSETQRNKGNFPGRFSGRQFSNSRSEMNVSTLELGDSALYLCASSEGARETQYFGPGTRLLVL.

The chain employs TRBV7-2 and TRBJ1-5, with D tentatively TRBD1 (5 bases). This CDR3 has 13 amino acids. The V gene's germline CDR1 is SGHTA and CDR2 FQGNSA. Trimming took 1 base from V and 8 from J, leaving 9 bases between them. DNA of the CDR3: TGTGCCAGCAGCTTAGTCACCAGGGAGCCCCAGCATTTT. This sequence encodes CASSLVTREPQHF.

The genes are TRBV2 and TRBJ1-1, with 10 positions matching TRBD1. Unmatched junction bases numbered 13, after V lost 7 bases and J lost 11 bases. Germline V CDR1 and CDR2: SNHLY, FYNNEI. CDR3 length: 14 amino acids. CDR3 sequence (DNA): TGTGCCAGCACCGAGGACAGGGGGTGGTCTGGTGCTTTCTTT. Encoded protein: CASTEDRGWSGAFF.

CDR3 amino acids: CASSGQGAGETQYF. Written as DNA, the CDR3 is TGCGCCAGCAGCGGACAGGGGGCTGGAGAGACCCAGTACTTC. This sequence joins TRBV5-1 and TRBJ2-5; 11 bases are shared with TRBD1. Germline-derived CDR1 and CDR2 are SGHRS and YFSETQ. This CDR3 contains 14 residues. Unmatched junction bases numbered 3, after V lost 4 bases and J lost 4 bases.

The chain is built from TRBV28 and TRBJ2-7, with TRBD2 matching over 8 bases. The length of the CDR3 is 16 residues. Germline CDR1 and CDR2: MDHEN and SYDVKM. J was trimmed by 4 bases and V by 4 bases; bases with no gene match: 12. CDR3 amino acids: CASSSPRAGGLYEQYF. CDR3 nucleotide sequence: TGTGCCAGCAGTTCACCCCGCGCGGGAGGACTTTACGAGCAGTACTTC.

J is TRBJ1-2 and V is TRBV19; D is ambiguous. This CDR3 spans 14 amino acids. V lost 5 bases and J 8 bases, leaving 18 bases between the germline ends. Germline loops: CDR1 LNHDA, CDR2 SQIVND (reference sequence). CDR3 amino acids: CASSDSARRSGYTF. In nucleotides, the CDR3 is TGTGCCAGTAGTGACTCGGCCCGGCGGTCCGGCTACACCTTC.

This clone was counted once. The V gene is TRBV27, the J gene TRBJ2-3, with TRBD2 matching over 9 bases. Per germline, CDR1 MNHEY and CDR2 SMNVEV (reference sequence). The CDR3 is made up of 14 amino acids. Trimming took 8 bases from V and 0 from J; bases not matched to a gene: 3. The CDR3 spells CASSGLASTDTQYF. Written as DNA, the CDR3 is TGTGCCAGCTCCGGACTAGCGAGCACAGATACGCAGTATTTT.

The CDR3 reads CASSSRQGLRTDTQYF. CDR3 bases: TGTGCCAGCAGCTCAAGACAGGGTCTCCGCACAGATACGCAGTATTTT. The chain couples TRBV5-4 to TRBJ2-3; TRBD1 agrees at 7 bases. This CDR3 has 16 residues. Germline V gene data show CDR1 as SGHNT and CDR2 as YYREEE (reference sequence). The J segment lost 1 base and the V segment lost 3 bases, leaving 8 bases of the junction unmatched.

The chain carries TRBV5-4 and TRBJ2-5, with TRBD2 identical over 9 bases. With 4 bases clipped from V and 4 bases from J, the junction kept 2 bases outside the gene matches. This CDR3 has 13 amino acids. Germline V gene sequence: CDR1 SGHNT, CDR2 YYREEE (reference sequence). The CDR3 DNA sequence: TGTGCCAGCAGCACGACTAGCGGAGAGACCCAGTACTTC. Its protein is CASSTTSGETQYF. The variable domain in full, completed from reference TRBV5-4 and TRBJ2-5, reads ETGVTQSPTHLIKTRGQQVTLRCSSQSGHNTVSWYQQALGQGPQFIFQYYREEENGRGNFPPRFSGLQFPNYSSELNVNALELDDSALYLCASSTTSGETQYFGPGTRLLVL.

V and J are TRBV6-5 and TRBJ1-3, with a possible D match to TRBD1 (6 bases). V was pared by 8 bases and J by 4 bases, with 12 bases between. The germline V gene has CDR1 MNHEY and CDR2 SVGAGI. The CDR3 runs 13 residues. DNA for the CDR3: TGTGCCAGCGCAGCGGGGGGCGGAAACACCATATATTTT. Translated, it gives CASAAGGGNTIYF.